This T cell receptor (beta chain) appears in the sequencing data of a study of T-cell memory formation after mild COVID-19. Study overall: The study found TCR clusters largely donor specific. Broader study findings: Of the contracting clones, CD4+ ones lay mainly in CM and EM, and CD8+ ones in EMRA.

This clonotype showed up many times. The antigen is unknown. TCRdb redid the calling of the 5' RACE reads with MiXCR, one entry per CDR3 protein. The sample contains roughly 220,000 distinct CDR3 sequences, approximately 10% of which appear only once. Trimming cost V 5 bases and J 5 bases, with 15 bases left between them. The V gene's germline CDR1 is MNHEY and CDR2 SVGAGI. The CDR3 contains 14 residues. The receptor was derived from a man between 18 and 35 years old who had mild COVID-19 (a few samples of this study predate the infection). Cell type and time point are not known. The V and J genes are TRBV6-5 and TRBJ1-2; no firm D call. Sequencing used PBMCs or a T cell subset sorted from them (not recorded which). CDR3 sequence (DNA): TGTGCCAGCAGTCCCCCCGGGGTCCGATATGGCTACACCTTC. It codes for CASSPPGVRYGYTF.